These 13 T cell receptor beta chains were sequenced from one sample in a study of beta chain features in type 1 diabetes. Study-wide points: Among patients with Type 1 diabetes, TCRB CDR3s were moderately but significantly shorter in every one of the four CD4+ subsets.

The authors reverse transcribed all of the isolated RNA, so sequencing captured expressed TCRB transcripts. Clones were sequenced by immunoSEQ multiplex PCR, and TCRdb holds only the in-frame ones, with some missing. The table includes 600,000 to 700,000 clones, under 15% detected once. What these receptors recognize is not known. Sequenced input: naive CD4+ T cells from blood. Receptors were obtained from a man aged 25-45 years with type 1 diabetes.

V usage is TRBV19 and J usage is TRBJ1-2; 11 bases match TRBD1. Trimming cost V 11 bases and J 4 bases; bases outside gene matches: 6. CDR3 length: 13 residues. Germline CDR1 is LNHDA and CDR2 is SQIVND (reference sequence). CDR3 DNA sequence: TGTGCCCCACGGACAGGGGGCGGCTATGGCTACACCTTC. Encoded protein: CAPRTGGGYGYTF.

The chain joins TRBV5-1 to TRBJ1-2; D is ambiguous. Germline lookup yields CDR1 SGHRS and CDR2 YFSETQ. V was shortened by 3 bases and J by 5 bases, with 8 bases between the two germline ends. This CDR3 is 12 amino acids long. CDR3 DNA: TGCGCCAGCAGCTCCTCGACGTATGGCTACACCTTC. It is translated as CASSSSTYGYTF. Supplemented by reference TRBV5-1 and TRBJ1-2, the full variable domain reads KAGVTQTPRYLIKTRGQQVTLSCSPISGHRSVSWYQQTPGQGLQFLFEYFSETQRNKGNFPGRFSGRQFSNSRSEMNVSTLELGDSALYLCASSSSTYGYTFGSGTRLTVV.

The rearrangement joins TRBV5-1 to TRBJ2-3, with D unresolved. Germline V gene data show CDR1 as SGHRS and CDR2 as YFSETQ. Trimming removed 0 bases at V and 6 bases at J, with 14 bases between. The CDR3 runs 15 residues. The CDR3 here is CASSLEHGKGDTQYF. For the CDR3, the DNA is TGCGCCAGCAGCTTGGAACATGGGAAAGGGGATACGCAGTATTTT.

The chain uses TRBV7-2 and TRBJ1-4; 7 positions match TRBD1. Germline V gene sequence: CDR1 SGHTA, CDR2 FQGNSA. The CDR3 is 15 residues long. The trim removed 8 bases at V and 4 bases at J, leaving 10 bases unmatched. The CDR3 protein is CASGPFGTDNEKLFF. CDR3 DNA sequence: TGTGCCAGCGGTCCCTTTGGGACAGATAATGAAAAACTGTTTTTT.

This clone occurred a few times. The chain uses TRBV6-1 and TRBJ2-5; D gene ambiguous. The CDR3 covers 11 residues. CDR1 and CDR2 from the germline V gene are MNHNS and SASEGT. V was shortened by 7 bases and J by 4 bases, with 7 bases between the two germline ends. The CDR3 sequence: CASTLIETQYF. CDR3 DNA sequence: TGTGCCAGCACTCTGATAGAGACCCAGTACTTC.

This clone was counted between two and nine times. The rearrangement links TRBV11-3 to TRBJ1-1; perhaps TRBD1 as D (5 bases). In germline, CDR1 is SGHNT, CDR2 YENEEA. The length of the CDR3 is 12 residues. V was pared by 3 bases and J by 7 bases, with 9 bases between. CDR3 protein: CASSFQDIEAFF. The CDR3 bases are TGTGCCAGCAGCTTTCAGGACATTGAAGCTTTCTTT.

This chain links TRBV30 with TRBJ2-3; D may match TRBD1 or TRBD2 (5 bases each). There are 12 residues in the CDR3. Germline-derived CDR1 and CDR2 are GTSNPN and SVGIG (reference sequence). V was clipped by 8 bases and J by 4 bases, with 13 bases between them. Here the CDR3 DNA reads TGTGCCGGTTCAATGGGGGCAGATACGCAGTATTTT. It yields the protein CAGSMGADTQYF.

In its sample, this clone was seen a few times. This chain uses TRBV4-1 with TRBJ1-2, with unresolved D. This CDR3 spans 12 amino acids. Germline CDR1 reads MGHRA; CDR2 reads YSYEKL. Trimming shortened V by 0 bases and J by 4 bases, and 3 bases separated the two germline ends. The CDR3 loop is CASSQDGYGYTF. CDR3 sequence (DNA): TGCGCCAGCAGCCAAGACGGCTATGGCTACACCTTC.

The CDR3 coding sequence is TGTGCCAGCAGTTACCGAAGAGGGGGCCCAGATACGCAGTATTTT. It codes for CASSYRRGGPDTQYF. The chain has TRBV6-6 and TRBJ2-3; 7 nucleotides match TRBD1. The germline V gene encodes CDR1 MNHNY and CDR2 SVGAGI (reference sequence). There are 15 residues in the CDR3. V shed 2 bases, J shed 4 bases, and the junction held 6 bases outside the gene matches.

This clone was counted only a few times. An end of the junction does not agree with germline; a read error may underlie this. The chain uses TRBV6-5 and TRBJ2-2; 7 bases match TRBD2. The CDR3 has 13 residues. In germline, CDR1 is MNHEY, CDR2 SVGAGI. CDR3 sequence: CASSYGRRGFAIF. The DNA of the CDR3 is TGTGCCAGCAGTTATGGGCGGCGGGGGTTCGCGATTTTT.

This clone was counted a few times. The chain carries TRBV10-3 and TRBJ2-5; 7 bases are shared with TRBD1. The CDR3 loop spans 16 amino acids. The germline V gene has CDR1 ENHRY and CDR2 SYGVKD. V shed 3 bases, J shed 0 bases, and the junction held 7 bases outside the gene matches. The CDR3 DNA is TGTGCCATCAGTGACAGGGGGACATGGTACCAAGAGACCCAGTACTTC. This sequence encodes CAISDRGTWYQETQYF.

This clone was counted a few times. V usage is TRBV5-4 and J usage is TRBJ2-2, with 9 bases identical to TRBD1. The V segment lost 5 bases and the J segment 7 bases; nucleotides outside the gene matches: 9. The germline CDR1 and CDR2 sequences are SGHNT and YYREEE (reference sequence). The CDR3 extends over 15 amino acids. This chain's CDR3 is CASRLTGGGNGELFF. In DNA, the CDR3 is TGTGCCAGCAGGTTGACAGGGGGTGGTAACGGGGAGCTGTTTTTT.

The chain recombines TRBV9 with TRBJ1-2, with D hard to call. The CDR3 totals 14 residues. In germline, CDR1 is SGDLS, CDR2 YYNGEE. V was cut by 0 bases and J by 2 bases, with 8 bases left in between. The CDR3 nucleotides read TGTGCCAGCAGCGTAGCTCAGGAGAACTATGGCTACACCTTC. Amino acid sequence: CASSVAQENYGYTF.